This T cell receptor beta chain was captured in a study of blood T cell repertoires in COVID-19. Looking at the study overall: The analysed material was cDNA or gDNA that came from T cells, B-cell-depleted T cells, or PBMCs.

A remark on this clone: Other DNA sequences in this sample translate to the same CDR3.

In the original workflow: Nucleated cell number was recorded as an estimate derived from reference gene primer amplification. Produced via immunoSEQ multiplex PCR; TCRdb's table is partial and in-frame only. Clone size and the V and J calls come from that table; the DNA yielded D and trimming. The sample has 350,000 to 400,000 clones; about 90% are singletons. Cohort 3 recovery required two negative PCRs, clearance, or symptom resolution. V dropped 2 bases and J dropped 0 bases, with 7 bases sitting between them. The CDR3 is 14 amino acids. Germline loops: CDR1 MNHEY, CDR2 SVGAGI. Specimen: PBMCs or T cells enriched from blood (not recorded which). This TCR came from a woman in her thirties who had recovered from COVID-19. The chain recombines TRBV6-5 with TRBJ1-1; no definite D call. CDR3 in amino acids: CASSYAGLNTEAFF. CDR3 coding DNA: TGTGCCAGCAGTTACGCGGGGTTGAACACTGAAGCTTTCTTT.